The entry below describes one T cell receptor (beta chain). This CDR3 is built from 17 residues. CDR1 LGHNA and CDR2 YNFKEQ come from the germline V gene. J gave up 1 base and V 0 bases, and 3 bases lay outside the gene matches. Assay used: immunoSEQ multiplex PCR; TCRdb lists only in-frame clones, some missing. The data hold hundreds of thousands of clones, with over 75% observed a single time. This record comes from a study of blood T cell repertoires in COVID-19. The chain uses TRBV4-2 and TRBJ2-3, with 11 positions matching TRBD2. Input material: peripheral blood. The sequence derives from a human donor in a cohort sampled during active COVID-19. The CDR3 DNA follows: TGTGCCAGCAGCCAAGAAACACTAGCGGGGGGCACAGATACGCAGTATTTT. The encoded protein is CASSQETLAGGTDTQYF.